The present entry profiles one TCR beta chain with its context. Its antigen is not known. This sample is drawn from a study of T cell responses to AZD1222 COVID-19 vaccine. Germline CDR1 reads SGHTA; CDR2 reads FQGNSA. Trimming cost V 3 bases and J 4 bases, with 10 bases left between them. The CDR3 spans 14 residues. Some clones are missing from TCRdb's copy, which holds only in-frame ones; the method was immunoSEQ multiplex PCR. The sample holds fewer than 120,000 clones, nearly 90% seen once. Findings and caveats of the study: Without day 14 samples, only post-peak T cell repertoires were studied. Targets within unmutated variant regions were reportedly found for nearly half of spike-specific TCRs.

This chain connects TRBV7-2 to TRBJ2-1, with no clear D. The specimen comprised peripheral blood, sampled on day 0 of AZD1222 vaccination. This TCR was recovered from an adult in good health. CDR3 amino acids: CASSFDWVYNEQFF. DNA of the CDR3: TGTGCCAGCAGCTTTGACTGGGTGTACAATGAGCAGTTCTTC.